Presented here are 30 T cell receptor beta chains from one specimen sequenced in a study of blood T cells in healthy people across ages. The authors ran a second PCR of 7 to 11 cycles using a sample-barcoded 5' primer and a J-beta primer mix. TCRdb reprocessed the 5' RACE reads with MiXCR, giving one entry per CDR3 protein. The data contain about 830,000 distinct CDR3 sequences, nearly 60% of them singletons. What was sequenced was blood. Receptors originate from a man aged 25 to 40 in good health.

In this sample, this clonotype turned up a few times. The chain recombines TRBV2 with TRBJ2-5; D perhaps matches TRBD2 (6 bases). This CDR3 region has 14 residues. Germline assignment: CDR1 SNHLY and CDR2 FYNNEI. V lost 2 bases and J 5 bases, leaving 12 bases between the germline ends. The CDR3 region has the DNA TGTGCCAGCAGTGAATCCCTAGCGAGGGAGACCCAGTACTTC. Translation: CASSESLARETQYF.

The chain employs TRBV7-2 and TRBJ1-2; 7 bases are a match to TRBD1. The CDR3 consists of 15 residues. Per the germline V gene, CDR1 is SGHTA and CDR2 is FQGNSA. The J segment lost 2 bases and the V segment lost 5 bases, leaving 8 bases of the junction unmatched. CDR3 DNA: TGTGCCAGCAGCCCCACCTCGACAGGGAACTATGGCTACACCTTC. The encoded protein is CASSPTSTGNYGYTF.

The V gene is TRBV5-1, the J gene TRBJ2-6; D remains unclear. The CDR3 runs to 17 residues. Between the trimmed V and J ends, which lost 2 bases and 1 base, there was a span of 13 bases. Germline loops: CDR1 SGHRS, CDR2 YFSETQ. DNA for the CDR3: TGCGCCAGCAGCTTCGACCACCTAGGATCTGGGGCCAACGTCCTGACTTTC. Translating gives CASSFDHLGSGANVLTF.

The CDR3 region has the DNA TGTGCCAGCAGCTTAGGGACAGGGTGGGTTGAGCAGTACTTC. Translating it yields CASSLGTGWVEQYF. This chain links TRBV7-2 with TRBJ2-7; the match to TRBD1 covers 8 bases. Germline CDR1 SGHTA, CDR2 FQGNSA. This CDR3 has 14 residues. After removal of 1 base from V and 7 bases from J, the junction contained 6 bases not matched to a gene. The full variable domain, its missing parts supplied by reference TRBV7-2 and TRBJ2-7, is GAGVSQSPSNKVTEKGKDVELRCDPISGHTALYWYRQSLGQGLEFLIYFQGNSAPDKSGLPSDRFSAERTGGSVSTLTIQRTQQEDSAVYLCASSLGTGWVEQYFGPGTRLTVT.

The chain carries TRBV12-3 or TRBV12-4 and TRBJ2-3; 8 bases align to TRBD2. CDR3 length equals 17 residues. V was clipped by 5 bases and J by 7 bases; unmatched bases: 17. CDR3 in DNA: TGTGCCAGCAGTATCCGTCTAGCGGGCATATTGTGGAATACGCAGTATTTT. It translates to CASSIRLAGILWNTQYF.

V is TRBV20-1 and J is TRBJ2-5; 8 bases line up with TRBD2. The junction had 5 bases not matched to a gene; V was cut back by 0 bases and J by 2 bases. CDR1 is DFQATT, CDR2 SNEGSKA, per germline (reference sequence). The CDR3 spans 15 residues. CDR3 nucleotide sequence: TGCAGTGCTAGAGAACCGGGGGGGCGGCAAGAGACCCAGTACTTC. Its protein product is CSAREPGGRQETQYF.

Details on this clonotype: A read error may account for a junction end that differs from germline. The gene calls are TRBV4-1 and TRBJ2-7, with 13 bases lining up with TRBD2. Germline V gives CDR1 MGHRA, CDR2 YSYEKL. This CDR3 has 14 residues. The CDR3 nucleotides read TGCGCTAGCAGTCGGACTAGCGGGAGTCATGAGCAGTACTTC. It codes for CASSRTSGSHEQYF.

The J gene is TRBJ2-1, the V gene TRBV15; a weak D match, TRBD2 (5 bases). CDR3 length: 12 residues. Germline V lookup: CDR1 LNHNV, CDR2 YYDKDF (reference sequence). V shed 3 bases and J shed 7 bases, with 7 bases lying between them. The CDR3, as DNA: TGTGCCACCAGCAGGCCGGGGAATGAGCAGTTCTTC. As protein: CATSRPGNEQFF. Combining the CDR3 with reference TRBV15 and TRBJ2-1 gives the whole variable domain DAMVIQNPRYQVTQFGKPVTLSCSQTLNHNVMYWYQQKSSQAPKLLFHYYDKDFNNEADTPDNFQSRRPNTSFCFLDIRSPGLGDTAMYLCATSRPGNEQFFGPGTRLTVL.

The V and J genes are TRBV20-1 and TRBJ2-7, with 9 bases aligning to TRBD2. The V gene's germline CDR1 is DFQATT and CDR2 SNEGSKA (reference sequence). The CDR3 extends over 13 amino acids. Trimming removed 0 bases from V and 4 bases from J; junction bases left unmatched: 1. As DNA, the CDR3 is TGCAGTGCTAGAGATACTAGCGGGTACGAGCAGTACTTC. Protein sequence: CSARDTSGYEQYF.

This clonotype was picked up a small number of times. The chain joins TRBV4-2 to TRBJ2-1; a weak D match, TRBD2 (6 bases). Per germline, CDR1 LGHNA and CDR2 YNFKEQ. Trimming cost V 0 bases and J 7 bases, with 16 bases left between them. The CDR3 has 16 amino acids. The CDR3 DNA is TGTGCCAGCAGCCAAGATACGACGGGAGAGGGGAATGAGCAGTTCTTC. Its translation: CASSQDTTGEGNEQFF.

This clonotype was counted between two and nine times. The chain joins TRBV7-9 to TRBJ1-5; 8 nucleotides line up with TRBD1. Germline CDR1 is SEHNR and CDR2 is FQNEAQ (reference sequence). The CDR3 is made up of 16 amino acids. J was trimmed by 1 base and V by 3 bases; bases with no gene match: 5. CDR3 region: CASSFDRGWSNQPQHF. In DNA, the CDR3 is TGTGCCAGCAGCTTCGACAGGGGTTGGAGCAATCAGCCCCAGCATTTT.

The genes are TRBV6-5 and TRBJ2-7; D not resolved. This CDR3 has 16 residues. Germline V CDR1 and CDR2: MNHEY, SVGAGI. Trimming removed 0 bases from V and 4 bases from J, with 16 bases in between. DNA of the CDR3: TGTGCCAGCAGTTACTCGAAAGCCCGACAAACTTACGAGCAGTACTTC. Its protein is CASSYSKARQTYEQYF.

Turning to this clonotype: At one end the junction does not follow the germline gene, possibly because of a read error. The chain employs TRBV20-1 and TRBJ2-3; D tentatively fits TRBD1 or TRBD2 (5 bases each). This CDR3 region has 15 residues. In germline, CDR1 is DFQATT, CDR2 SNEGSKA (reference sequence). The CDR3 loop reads CSAGDPWGTTDTQYF. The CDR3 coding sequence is TGCAGTGCTGGAGATCCTTGGGGGACCACAGATACGCAGTATTTT.

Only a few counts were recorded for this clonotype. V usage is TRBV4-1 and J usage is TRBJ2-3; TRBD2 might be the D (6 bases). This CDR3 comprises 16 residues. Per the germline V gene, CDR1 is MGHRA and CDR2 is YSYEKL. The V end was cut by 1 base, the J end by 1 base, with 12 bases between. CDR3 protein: CASSQGGGVGTDTQYF. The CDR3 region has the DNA TGCGCCAGCAGCCAAGGTGGCGGGGTAGGCACAGATACGCAGTATTTT.

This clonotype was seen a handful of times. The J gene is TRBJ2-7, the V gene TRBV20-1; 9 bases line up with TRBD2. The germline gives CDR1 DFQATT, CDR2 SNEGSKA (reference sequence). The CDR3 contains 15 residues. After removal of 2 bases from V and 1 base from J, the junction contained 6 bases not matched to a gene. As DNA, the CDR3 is TGCAGTGCTAGACCCCCGGGACTAGCTTCCTACGAGCAGTACTTC. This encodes CSARPPGLASYEQYF.

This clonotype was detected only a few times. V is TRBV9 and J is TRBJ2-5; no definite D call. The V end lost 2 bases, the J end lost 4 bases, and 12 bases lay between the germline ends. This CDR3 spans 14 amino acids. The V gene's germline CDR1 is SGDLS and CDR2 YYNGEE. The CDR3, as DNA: TGTGCCAGCAGCGTCGACCCGGAACGAGAGACCCAGTACTTC. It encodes CASSVDPERETQYF.

In DNA form, the CDR3 reads TGTGCCAGCAGCAAGCCTATGGTATCCTCTAAAACGGGTGGCTACACCTTC. It codes for CASSKPMVSSKTGGYTF. J is TRBJ1-2 and V is TRBV21-1. TRBV21-1 is flagged as a pseudogene. CDR3 length equals 17 residues.

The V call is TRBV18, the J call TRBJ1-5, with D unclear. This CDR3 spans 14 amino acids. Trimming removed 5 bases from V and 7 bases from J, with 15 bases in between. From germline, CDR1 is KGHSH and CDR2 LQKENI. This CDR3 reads CASSEGSTRQPQHF. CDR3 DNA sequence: TGTGCCAGCTCAGAGGGCAGTACGAGGCAGCCCCAGCATTTT.

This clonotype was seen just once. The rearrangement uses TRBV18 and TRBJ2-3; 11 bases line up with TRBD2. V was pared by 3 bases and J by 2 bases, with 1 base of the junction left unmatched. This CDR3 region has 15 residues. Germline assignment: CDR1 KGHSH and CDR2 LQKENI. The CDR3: CASSPGLAVTDTQYF. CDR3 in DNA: TGTGCCAGCTCACCGGGACTAGCGGTCACAGATACGCAGTATTTT.

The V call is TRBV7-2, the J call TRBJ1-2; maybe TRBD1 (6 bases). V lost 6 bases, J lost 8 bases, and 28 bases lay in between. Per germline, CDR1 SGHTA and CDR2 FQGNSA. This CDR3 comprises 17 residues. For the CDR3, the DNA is TGTGCCAGCAGTCCCGAGGGGGGGGCCGCTCCCACTAAGGGCTACACCTTC. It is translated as CASSPEGGAAPTKGYTF. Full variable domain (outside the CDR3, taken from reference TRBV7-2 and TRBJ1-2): GAGVSQSPSNKVTEKGKDVELRCDPISGHTALYWYRQSLGQGLEFLIYFQGNSAPDKSGLPSDRFSAERTGGSVSTLTIQRTQQEDSAVYLCASSPEGGAAPTKGYTFGSGTRLTVV.

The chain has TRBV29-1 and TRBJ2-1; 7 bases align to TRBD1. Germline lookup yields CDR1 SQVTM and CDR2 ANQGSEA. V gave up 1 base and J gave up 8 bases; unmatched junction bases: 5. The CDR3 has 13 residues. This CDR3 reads CSVEGQGVDEQFF. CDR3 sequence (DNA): TGCAGCGTTGAAGGACAGGGAGTGGATGAGCAGTTCTTC.

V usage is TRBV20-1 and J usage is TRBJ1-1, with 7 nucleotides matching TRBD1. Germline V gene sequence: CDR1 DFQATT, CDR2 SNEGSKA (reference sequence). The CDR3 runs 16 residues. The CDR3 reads CTSGTDREGMNTEAFF. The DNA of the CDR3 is TGCACCTCGGGGACCGACAGGGAGGGAATGAACACTGAAGCTTTCTTT.

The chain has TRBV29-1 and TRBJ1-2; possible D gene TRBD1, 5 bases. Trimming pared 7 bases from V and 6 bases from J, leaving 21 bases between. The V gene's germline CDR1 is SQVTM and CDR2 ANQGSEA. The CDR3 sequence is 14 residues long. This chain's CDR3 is CSAPTVPLVDGYTF. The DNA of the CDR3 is TGCAGCGCTCCGACAGTCCCACTGGTTGATGGCTACACCTTC.

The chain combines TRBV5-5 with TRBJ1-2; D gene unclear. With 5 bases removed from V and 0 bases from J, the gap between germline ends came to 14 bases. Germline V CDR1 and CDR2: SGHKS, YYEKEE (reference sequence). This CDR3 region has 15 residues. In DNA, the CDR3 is TGTGCCAGCAGACCGGACCGTACCCCTAACTATGGCTACACCTTC. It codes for CASRPDRTPNYGYTF. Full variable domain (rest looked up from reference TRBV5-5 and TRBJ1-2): DAGVTQSPTHLIKTRGQQVTLRCSPISGHKSVSWYQQVLGQGPQFIFQYYEKEERGRGNFPDRFSARQFPNYSSELNVNALLLGDSALYLCASRPDRTPNYGYTFGSGTRLTVV.

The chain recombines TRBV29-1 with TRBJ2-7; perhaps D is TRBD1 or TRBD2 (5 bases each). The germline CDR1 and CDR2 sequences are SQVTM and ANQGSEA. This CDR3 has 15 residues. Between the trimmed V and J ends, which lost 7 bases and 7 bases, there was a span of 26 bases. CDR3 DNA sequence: TGCAGCGCCACAAAGGCAGGGAGATCCTACAATGAGCAGTACTTC. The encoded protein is CSATKAGRSYNEQYF.

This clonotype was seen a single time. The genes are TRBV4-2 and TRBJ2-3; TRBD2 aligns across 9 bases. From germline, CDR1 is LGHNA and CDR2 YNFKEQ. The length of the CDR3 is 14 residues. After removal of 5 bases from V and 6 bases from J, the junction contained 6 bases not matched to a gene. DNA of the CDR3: TGTGCCAGCAGCAATGCGGGAGGGTGGGATACGCAGTATTTT. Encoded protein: CASSNAGGWDTQYF.

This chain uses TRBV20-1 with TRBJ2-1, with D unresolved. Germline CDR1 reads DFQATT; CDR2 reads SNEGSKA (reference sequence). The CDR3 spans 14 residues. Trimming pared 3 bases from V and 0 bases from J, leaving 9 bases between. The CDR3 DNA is TGCAGTGCTAGTTTGGGTCGCTCCTACAATGAGCAGTTCTTC. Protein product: CSASLGRSYNEQFF.

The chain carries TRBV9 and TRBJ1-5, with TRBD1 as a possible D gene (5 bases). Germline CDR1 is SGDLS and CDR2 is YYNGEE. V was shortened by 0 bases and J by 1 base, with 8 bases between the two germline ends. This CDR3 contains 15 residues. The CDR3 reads CASSVAGGSNQPQHF. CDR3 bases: TGTGCCAGCAGCGTAGCCGGGGGGAGCAATCAGCCCCAGCATTTT.

The CDR3 bases are TGTGCCAGCAGCGGACTAGCGGGAGGGCCGGGTACAGATACGCAGTATTTT. Protein: CASSGLAGGPGTDTQYF. The chain carries TRBV4-2 and TRBJ2-3; 15 positions match TRBD2. Germline V CDR1 and CDR2: LGHNA, YNFKEQ. V gave up 5 bases and J gave up 3 bases; unmatched junction bases: 6. CDR3 size: 17 residues.

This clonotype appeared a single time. The CDR3 DNA reads TGTGCCAGCAGTTTATTGACTAGCGGGACCTACAATGAGCAGTACTTC. It yields the protein CASSLLTSGTYNEQYF. The chain has TRBV28 and TRBJ2-7; TRBD2 agrees at 11 bases. Germline loops: CDR1 MDHEN, CDR2 SYDVKM. The V gene end was trimmed by 1 base and the J gene end by 7 bases; junction bases not matched to a gene: 9. This CDR3 is built from 16 residues. Full variable domain (remainder filled in from reference TRBV28 and TRBJ2-7): DVKVTQSSRYLVKRTGEKVFLECVQDMDHENMFWYRQDPGLGLRLIYFSYDVKMKEKGDIPEGYSVSREKKERFSLILESASTNQTSMYLCASSLLTSGTYNEQYFGPGTRLTVT.